The source of this TCR beta chain is a study of T cell responses to AZD1222 COVID-19 vaccine. Study-level information: Analyses pooled second doses at about 4 or about 12 weeks. Findings and caveats of the study: Nearly half of spike-specific TCRs reportedly target variant regions that are unmutated in the B.1.351 and B.1.1.7 variants. Following two doses of AZD1222, Spike-specific TCR breadth and depth rose. Spike-wide vaccine-associated CD4 TCRs dominated at 160-218 and 743-854.

V lost 3 bases, J lost 10 bases, and 12 bases lay in between. Germline CDR1 reads LGHNA; CDR2 reads YNFKEQ. CDR3 length: 12 amino acids. Worth noting for this clone: Its antigen is currently unknown.

Here immunoSEQ multiplex PCR was the method, and the copy in TCRdb shows in-frame clones only, minus some. This sample yields more than 95,000 clones, of which roughly 90% are seen a single time; approximately 1.5% belongs to the top ten. Sequenced here: peripheral blood, sampled on day 0 of AZD1222 vaccination. The TCR originated in an adult in good health. This chain links TRBV4-2 with TRBJ1-1; D not certain. CDR3 DNA: TGTGCCAGCAGCCAGGGGTCCACGCGAGCTTTCTTT. Its protein is CASSQGSTRAFF.